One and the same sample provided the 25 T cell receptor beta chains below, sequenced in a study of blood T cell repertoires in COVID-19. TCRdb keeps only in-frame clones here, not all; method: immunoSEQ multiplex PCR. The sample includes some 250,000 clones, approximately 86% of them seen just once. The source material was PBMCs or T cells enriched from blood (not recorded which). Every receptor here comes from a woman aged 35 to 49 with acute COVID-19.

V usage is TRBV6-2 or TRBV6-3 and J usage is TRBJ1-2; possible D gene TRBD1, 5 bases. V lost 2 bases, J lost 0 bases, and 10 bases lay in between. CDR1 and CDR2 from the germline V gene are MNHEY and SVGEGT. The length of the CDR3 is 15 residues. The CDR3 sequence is CASSYTPDTNYGYTF. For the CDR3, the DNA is TGTGCCAGCAGTTACACGCCGGACACTAACTATGGCTACACCTTC.

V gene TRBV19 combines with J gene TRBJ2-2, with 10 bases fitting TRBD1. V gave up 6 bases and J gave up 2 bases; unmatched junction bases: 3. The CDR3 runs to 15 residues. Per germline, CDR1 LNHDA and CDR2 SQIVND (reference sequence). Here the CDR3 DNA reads TGTGCCAGTAGGGGACAGGGGCGTAACACCGGGGAGCTGTTTTTT. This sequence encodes CASRGQGRNTGELFF.

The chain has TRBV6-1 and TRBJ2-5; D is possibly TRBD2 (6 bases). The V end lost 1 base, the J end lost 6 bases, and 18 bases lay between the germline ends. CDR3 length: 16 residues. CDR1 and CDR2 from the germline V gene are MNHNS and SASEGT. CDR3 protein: CASSEGLHREFQTQYF. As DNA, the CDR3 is TGTGCCAGCAGTGAAGGGCTTCACCGGGAGTTCCAGACCCAGTACTTC.

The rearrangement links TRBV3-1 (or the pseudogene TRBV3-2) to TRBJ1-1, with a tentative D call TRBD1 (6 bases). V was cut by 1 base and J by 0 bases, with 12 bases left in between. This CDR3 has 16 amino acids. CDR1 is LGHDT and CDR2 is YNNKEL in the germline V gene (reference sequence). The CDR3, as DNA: TGTGCCAGCAGCCAAGTGTGGGACAATATGAACACTGAAGCTTTCTTT. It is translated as CASSQVWDNMNTEAFF.

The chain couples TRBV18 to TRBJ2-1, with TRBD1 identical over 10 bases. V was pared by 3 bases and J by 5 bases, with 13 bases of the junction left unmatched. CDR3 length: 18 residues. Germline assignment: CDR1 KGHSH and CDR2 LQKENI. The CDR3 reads CASSPKPGQGGINNEQFF. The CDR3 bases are TGTGCCAGCTCACCCAAGCCCGGACAGGGGGGCATAAACAATGAGCAGTTCTTC. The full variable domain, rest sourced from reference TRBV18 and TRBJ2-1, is NAGVMQNPRHLVRRRGQEARLRCSPMKGHSHVYWYRQLPEEGLKFMVYLQKENIIDESGMPKERFSAEFPKEGPSILRIQQVVRGDSAAYFCASSPKPGQGGINNEQFFGPGTRLTVL.

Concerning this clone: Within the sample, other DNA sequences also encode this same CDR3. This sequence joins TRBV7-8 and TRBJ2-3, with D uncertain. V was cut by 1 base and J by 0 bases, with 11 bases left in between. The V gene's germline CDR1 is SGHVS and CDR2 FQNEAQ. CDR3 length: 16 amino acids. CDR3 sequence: CASSLVTGASTDTQYF. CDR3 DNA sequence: TGTGCCAGCAGCTTAGTTACCGGAGCCAGCACAGATACGCAGTATTTT.

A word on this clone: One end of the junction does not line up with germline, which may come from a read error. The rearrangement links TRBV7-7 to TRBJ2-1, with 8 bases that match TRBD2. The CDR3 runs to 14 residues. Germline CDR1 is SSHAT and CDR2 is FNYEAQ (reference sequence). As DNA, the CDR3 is TGTGCTAGCAGCTTGGGACTAGATGGCAATGAGCAGTTCTTC. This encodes CASSLGLDGNEQFF.

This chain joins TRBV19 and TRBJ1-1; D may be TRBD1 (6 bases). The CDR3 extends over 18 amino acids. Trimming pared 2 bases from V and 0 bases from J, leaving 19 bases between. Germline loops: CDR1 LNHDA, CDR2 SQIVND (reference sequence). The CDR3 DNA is TGTGCCAGTAGTATAAGAGGGGCAGGGGAGGGTATGAACACTGAAGCTTTCTTT. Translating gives CASSIRGAGEGMNTEAFF.

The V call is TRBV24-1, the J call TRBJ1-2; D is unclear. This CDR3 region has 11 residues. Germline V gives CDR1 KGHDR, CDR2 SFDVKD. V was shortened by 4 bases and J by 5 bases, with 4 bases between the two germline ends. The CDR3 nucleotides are TGTGCCACCAGTGACCTTTATGGCTACACCTTC. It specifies CATSDLYGYTF.

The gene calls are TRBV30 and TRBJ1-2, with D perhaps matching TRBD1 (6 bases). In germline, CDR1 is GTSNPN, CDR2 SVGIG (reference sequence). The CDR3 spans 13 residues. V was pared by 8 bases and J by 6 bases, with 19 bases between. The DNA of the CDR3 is TGTGCCACCCACCCTACAGGGTCCGATGGCTACACCTTC. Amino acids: CATHPTGSDGYTF. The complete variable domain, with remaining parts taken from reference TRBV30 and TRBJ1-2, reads SQTIHQWPATLVQPVGSPLSLECTVEGTSNPNLYWYRQAAGRGLQLLFYSVGIGQISSEVPQNLSASRPQDRQFILSSKKLLLSDSGFYLCATHPTGSDGYTFGSGTRLTVV.

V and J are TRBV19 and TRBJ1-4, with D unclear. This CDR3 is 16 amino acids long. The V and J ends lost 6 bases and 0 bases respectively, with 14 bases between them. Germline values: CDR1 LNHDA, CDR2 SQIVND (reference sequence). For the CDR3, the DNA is TGTGCCAGTAGCCATGCGCCGGGGACAACTAATGAAAAACTGTTTTTT. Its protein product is CASSHAPGTTNEKLFF.

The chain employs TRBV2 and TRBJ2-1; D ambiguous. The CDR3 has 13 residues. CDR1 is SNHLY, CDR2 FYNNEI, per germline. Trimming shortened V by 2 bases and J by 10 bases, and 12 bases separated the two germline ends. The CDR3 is CASSEKWFGEQFF. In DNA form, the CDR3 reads TGTGCCAGCAGTGAAAAGTGGTTCGGGGAGCAGTTCTTC.

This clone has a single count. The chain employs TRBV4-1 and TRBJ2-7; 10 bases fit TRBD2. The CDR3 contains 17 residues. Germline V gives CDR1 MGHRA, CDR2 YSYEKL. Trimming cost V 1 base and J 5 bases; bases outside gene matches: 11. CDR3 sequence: CASSQGGPGLATHEQYF. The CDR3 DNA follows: TGCGCCAGCAGCCAAGGGGGGCCGGGACTAGCGACCCACGAGCAGTACTTC.

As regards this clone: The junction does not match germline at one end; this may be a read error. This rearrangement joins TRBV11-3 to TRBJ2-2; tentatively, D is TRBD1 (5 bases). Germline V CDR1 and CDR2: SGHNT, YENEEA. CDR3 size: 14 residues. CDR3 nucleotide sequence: TGTGCCAGCAGCCTAGAAGGGGACACCGGGGAGCTGTTTTTT. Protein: CASSLEGDTGELFF.

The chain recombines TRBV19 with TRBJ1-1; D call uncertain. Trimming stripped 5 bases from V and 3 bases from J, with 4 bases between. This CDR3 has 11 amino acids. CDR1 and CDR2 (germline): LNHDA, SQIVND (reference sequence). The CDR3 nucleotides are TGTGCCAGTAGTGGGCACACTGAAGCTTTCTTT. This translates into CASSGHTEAFF.

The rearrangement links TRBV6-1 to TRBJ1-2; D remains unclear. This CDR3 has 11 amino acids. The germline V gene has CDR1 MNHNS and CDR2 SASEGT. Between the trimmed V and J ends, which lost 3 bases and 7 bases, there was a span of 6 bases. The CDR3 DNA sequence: TGTGCCAGCAGTGACCGGGTTGGCTACACCTTC. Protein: CASSDRVGYTF.

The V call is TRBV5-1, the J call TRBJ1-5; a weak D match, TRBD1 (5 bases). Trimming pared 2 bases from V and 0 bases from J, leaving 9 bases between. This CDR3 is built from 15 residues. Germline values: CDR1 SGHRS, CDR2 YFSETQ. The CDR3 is CASSFRVYSNQPQHF. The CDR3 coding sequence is TGCGCCAGCAGCTTCAGGGTATATAGCAATCAGCCCCAGCATTTT.

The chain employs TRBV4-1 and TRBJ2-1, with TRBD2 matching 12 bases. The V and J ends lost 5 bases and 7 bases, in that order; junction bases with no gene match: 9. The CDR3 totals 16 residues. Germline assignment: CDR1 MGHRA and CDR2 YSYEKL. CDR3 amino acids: CASSSSSGRAGNEQFF. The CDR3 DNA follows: TGCGCCAGCAGCAGCTCTAGCGGGAGGGCCGGGAATGAGCAGTTCTTC.

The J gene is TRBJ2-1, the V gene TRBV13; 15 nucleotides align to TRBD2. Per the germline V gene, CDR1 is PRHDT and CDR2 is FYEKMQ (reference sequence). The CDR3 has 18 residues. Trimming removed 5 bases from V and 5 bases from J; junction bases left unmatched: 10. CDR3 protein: CASSLTPGLAGGNNEQFF. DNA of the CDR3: TGTGCCAGCAGCCTAACTCCGGGACTAGCGGGGGGAAACAATGAGCAGTTCTTC.

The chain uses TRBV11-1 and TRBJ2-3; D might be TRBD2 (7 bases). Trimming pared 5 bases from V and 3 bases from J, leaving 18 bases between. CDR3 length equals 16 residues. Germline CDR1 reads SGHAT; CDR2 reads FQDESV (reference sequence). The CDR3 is CASSRGGGLWTDTQYF. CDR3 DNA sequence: TGTGCCAGCAGCCGAGGGGGGGGCCTCTGGACAGATACGCAGTATTTT.

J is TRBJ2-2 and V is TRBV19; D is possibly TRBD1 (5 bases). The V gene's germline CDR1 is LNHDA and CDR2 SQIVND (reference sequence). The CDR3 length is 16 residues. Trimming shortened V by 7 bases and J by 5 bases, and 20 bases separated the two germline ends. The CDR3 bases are TGTGCCAGTACCCGGCAGGGCGCGAAGGGGACCGGGGAGCTGTTTTTT. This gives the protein CASTRQGAKGTGELFF.

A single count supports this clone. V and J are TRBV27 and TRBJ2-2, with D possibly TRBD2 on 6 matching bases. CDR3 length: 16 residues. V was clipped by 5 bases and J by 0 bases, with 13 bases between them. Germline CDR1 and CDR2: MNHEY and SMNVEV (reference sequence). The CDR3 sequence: CASSPRAGTNTGELFF. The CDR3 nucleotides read TGTGCCAGCAGTCCGAGGGCGGGGACGAACACCGGGGAGCTGTTTTTT.

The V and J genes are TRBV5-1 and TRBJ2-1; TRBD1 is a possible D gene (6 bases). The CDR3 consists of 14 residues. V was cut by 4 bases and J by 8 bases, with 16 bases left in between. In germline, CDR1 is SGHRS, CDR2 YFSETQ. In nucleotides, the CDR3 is TGCGCCAGCAGCCTCTCCACAGGGCTGCATGAGCAGTTCTTC. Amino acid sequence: CASSLSTGLHEQFF.

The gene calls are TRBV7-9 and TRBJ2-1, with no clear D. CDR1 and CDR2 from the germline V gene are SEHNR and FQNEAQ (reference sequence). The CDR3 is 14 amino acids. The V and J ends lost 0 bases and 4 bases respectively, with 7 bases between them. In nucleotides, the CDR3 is TGTGCCAGCAGCTTAGCGTCCAGATACAATGAGCAGTTCTTC. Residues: CASSLASRYNEQFF.

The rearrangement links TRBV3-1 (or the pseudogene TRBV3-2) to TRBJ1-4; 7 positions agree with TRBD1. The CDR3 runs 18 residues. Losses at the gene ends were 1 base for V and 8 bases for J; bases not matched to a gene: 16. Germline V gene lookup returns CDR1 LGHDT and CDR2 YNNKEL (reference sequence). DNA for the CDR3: TGTGCCAGCAGCCAAGGGCTGGCAGGGGGACAAAATTGGGAAAAACTGTTTTTT. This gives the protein CASSQGLAGGQNWEKLFF.